This paragraph covers one T cell receptor beta chain sequence. The antigen remains undetermined. Sequencing was performed with immunoSEQ multiplex PCR; in TCRdb, only in-frame clones are kept and a portion is missing. The table shows around 2.5 million clones, with roughly 93% occurring only once. The germline CDR1 and CDR2 sequences are SGHRS and YFSETQ. The CDR3 is 15 residues long. The V gene end was trimmed by 3 bases and the J gene end by 5 bases; junction bases not matched to a gene: 6. The source of the sample is a study of shared clonotypes between healthy human individuals. Donation came from healthy HIV-negative adults that had no recent acute infections or vaccinations. Every donor was a Caucasian adult from Nashville, Tennessee. General study findings and limits: An effect of sequencing depth on clonotype sharing among donors was expected. Non-shared clonotypes had lower generation probabilities than clonotypes shared by all four sorted-subset donors.

The V gene is TRBV5-1, the J gene TRBJ2-3; 10 bases align to TRBD2. The sequencing sample was made of naive CD4+ T cells from PBMCs. Subset: CD45RA+ positively selected. The clonotype comes from a young man in good health. Some clones in this sample may be carry-over from other donors' samples. The CDR3 nucleotides are TGCGCCAGCAGCTGGACTAGCGGAGCCGGAGATACGCAGTATTTT. Translating gives CASSWTSGAGDTQYF.